These 5 T cell receptor beta chains were all obtained from the same sample, sequenced in a study of shared clonotypes between healthy human individuals. TCRdb's table, derived via immunoSEQ multiplex PCR, lists solely in-frame clones and lacks some. Of a few million clones detected, more than 90% appear once; the ten largest clones hold under 0.15%. Sequencing was performed on naive CD4+ T cells sorted from blood. The subset was: CD45RA+ positively selected. The origin of the receptors is a man in his late teens or twenties in good health.

The chain is built from TRBV6-1 and TRBJ1-1; D is perhaps TRBD1 (5 bases). The CDR3 sequence is 13 residues long. Trimming left V 1 base short and J 8 bases short, with 11 bases between. The germline CDR1 and CDR2 sequences are MNHNS and SASEGT. As DNA, the CDR3 is TGTGCCAGCAGTGAAGTAGACAGCACGGAAGCTTTCTTT. Protein sequence: CASSEVDSTEAFF.

V gene TRBV28 combines with J gene TRBJ1-2, with TRBD1 matching over 9 bases. This CDR3 has 13 residues. From germline, CDR1 is MDHEN and CDR2 SYDVKM. Unmatched junction bases numbered 9, after V lost 10 bases and J lost 6 bases. The CDR3 nucleotides are TGTGCCACCATGGACAGGGGTCGGGATGGCTACACCTTC. Amino acid sequence: CATMDRGRDGYTF.

Points on this clone: Additional DNA sequences in this sample encode the identical CDR3. This rearrangement joins TRBV15 to TRBJ2-1; D not resolved. This CDR3 region has 12 residues. The V and J ends lost 0 bases and 9 bases respectively, with 6 bases between them. Germline loops: CDR1 LNHNV, CDR2 YYDKDF (reference sequence). The CDR3 is CATSRDSGEQFF. DNA of the CDR3: TGTGCCACCAGCAGAGATTCTGGTGAGCAGTTCTTC.

As concerns this clone: Other DNA sequences within the sample encode an identical CDR3. The chain combines TRBV18 with TRBJ2-3; D uncertain. The CDR3 has 13 residues. The V and J ends lost 3 bases and 0 bases respectively, with 4 bases between them. The germline V gene encodes CDR1 KGHSH and CDR2 LQKENI. The CDR3 loop is CASSPISTDTQYF. The CDR3 DNA follows: TGTGCCAGCTCACCTATAAGCACAGATACGCAGTATTTT.

The chain combines TRBV7-3 with TRBJ1-1, with D possibly being TRBD1 (6 bases). This CDR3 comprises 16 residues. Trimming shortened V by 4 bases and J by 4 bases, and 19 bases separated the two germline ends. CDR1 is SGHTA and CDR2 is FQGTGA in the germline V gene. In nucleotides, the CDR3 is TGTGCCAGCAGCTCTAACAGGGTTACGGAGGGCACTGAAGCTTTCTTT. This gives the protein CASSSNRVTEGTEAFF.